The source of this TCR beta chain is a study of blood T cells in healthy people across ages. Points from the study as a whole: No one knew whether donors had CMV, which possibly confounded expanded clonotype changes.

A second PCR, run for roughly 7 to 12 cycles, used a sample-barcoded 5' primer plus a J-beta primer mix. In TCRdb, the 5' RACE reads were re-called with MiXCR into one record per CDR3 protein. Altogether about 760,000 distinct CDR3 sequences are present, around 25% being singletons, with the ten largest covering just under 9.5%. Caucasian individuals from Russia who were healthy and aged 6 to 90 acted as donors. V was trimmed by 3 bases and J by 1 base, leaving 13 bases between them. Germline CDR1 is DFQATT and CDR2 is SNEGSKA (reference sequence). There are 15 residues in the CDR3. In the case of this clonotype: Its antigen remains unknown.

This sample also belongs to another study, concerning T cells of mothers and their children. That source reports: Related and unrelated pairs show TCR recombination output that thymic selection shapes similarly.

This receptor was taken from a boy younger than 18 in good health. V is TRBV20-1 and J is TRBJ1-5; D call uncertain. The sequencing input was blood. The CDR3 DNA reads TGCAGTGCTAGCGAATCGGGCGGCAGCAATCAGCCCCAGCATTTT. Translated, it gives CSASESGGSNQPQHF.